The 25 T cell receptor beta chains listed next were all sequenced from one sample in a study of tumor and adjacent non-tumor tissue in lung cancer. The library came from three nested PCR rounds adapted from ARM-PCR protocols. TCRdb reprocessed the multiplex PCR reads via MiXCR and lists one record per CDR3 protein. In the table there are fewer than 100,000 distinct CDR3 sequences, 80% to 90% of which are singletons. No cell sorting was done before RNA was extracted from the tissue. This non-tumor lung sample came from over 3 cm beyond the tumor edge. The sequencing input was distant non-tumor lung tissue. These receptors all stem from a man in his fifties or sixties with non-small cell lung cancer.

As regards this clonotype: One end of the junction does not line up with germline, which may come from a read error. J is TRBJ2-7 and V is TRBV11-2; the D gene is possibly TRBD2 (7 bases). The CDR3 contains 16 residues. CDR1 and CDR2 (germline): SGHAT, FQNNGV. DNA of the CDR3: TGTGCCAGCAGCCATGGGGGGGGGGCTCTCTCCTACGAGCAATACTTC. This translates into CASSHGGGALSYEQYF.

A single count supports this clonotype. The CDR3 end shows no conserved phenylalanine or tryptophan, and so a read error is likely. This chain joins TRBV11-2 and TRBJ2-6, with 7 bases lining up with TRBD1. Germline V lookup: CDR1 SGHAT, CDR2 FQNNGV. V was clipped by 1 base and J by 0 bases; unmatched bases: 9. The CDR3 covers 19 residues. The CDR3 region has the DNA TGTGCCAGCAGCTTAGTTCGAAAGGACAGGCTCTCTGGGGCCAACGTCCTGACTATC. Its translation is CASSLVRKDRLSGANVLTI.

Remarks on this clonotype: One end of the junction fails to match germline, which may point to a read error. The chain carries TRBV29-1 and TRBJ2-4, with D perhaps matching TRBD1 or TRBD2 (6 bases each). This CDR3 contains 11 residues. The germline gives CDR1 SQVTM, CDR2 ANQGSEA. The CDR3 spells CNGGGGNIHYF. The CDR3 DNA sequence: TGCAACGGAGGGGGAGGAAACATTCACTACTTC. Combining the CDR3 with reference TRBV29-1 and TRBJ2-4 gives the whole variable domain SAVISQKPSRDICQRGTSLTIQCQVDSQVTMMFWYRQQPGQSLTLIATANQGSEATYESGFVIDKFPISRPNLTFSTLTVSNMSPEDSSIYLCNGGGGNIHYFGAGTRLSVL.

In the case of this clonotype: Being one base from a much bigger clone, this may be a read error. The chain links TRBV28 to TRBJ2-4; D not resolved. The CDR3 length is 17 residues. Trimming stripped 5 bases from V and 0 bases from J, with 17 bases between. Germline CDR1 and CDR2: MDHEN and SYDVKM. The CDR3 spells CASSPGGIMGAKNIQYF. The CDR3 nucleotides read TGTGCCAGCAGTCCCGGTGGAATTATGGGAGCCAAAAACATTCAGTACTTC.

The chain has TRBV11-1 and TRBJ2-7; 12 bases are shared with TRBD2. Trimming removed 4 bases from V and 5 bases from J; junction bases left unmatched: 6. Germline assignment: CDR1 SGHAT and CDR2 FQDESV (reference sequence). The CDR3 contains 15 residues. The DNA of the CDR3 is TGTGCCAGCAGCTGGACTAGCGGGACGGCAAACGAGCAGTACTTC. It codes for CASSWTSGTANEQYF.

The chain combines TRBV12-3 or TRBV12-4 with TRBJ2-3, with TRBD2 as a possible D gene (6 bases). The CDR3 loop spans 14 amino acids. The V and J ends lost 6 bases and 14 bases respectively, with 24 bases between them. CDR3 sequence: CASSTSTAGSLMYF. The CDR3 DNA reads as TGTGCCAGCAGCACTTCGACAGCGGGCTCCTTGATGTATTTT.

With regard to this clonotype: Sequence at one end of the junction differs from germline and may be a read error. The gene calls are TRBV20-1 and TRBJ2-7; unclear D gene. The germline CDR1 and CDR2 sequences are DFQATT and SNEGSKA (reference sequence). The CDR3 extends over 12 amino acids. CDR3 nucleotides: TGCAGTGCTAGTGCGGCTACCTACGATCAGTACTTC. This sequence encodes CSASAATYDQYF.

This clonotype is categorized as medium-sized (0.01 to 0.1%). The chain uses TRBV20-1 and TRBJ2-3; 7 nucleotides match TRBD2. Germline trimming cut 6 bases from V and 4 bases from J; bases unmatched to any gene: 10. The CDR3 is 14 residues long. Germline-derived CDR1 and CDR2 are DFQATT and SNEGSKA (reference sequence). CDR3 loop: CSASDIRGADTQYF. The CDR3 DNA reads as TGCAGTGCCTCGGACATCCGGGGGGCAGATACGCAGTATTTT.

The CDR3 reads CASSLREDAEAFF. Here the CDR3 DNA reads TGTGCCAGCAGCTTAAGAGAGGACGCTGAAGCTTTCTTT. The chain joins TRBV11-2 to TRBJ1-1, with no clear D. This CDR3 is 13 amino acids long. CDR1 SGHAT and CDR2 FQNNGV come from the germline V gene. The germline V and J ends were trimmed by 2 bases and 6 bases, with 10 bases remaining between them.

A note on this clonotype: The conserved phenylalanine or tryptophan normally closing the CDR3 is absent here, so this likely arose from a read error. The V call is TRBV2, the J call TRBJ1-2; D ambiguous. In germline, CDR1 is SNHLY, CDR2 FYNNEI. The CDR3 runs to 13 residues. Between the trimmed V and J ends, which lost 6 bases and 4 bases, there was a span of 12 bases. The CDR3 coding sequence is TGTGCCAGCAGATTGTTGAATCGCTATGGCTACACCTTA. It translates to CASRLLNRYGYTL.

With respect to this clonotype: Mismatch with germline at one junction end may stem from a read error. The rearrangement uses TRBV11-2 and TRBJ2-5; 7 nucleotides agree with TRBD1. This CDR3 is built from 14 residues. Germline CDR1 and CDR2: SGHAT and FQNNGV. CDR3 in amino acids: CTSSYGQVQETYYF. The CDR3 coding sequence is TGTACCAGCAGCTATGGACAGGTCCAAGAGACCTACTACTTC.

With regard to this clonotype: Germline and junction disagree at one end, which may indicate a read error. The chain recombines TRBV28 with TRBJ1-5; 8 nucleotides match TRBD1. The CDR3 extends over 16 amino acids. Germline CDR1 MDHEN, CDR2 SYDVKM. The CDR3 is CASSSCTGGYNQPHHF. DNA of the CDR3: TGTGCCAGCAGTTCGTGTACAGGGGGTTACAATCAGCCCCATCATTTT. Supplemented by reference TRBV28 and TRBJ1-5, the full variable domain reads DVKVTQSSRYLVKRTGEKVFLECVQDMDHENMFWYRQDPGLGLRLIYFSYDVKMKEKGDIPEGYSVSREKKERFSLILESASTNQTSMYLCASSSCTGGYNQPHHFGDGTRLSIL.

The CDR3 is CACGVGQGYGYTF. The CDR3, as DNA: TGTGCCTGCGGCGTGGGACAGGGGTATGGCTACACCTTC. V gene TRBV11-3 combines with J gene TRBJ1-2; 10 positions match TRBD1. The CDR3 contains 13 residues. In germline, CDR1 is SGHNT, CDR2 YENEEA. With V trimmed by 11 bases and J by 5 bases, 8 bases remained unmatched.

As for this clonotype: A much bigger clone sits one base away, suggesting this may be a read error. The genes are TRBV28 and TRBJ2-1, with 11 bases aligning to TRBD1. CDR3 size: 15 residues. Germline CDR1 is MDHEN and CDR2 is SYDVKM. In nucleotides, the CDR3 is TGTCCCAGCAGGACGGGACAGGGGGGCTACAATGAGCAGTTCTTC. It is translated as CPSRTGQGGYNEQFF.

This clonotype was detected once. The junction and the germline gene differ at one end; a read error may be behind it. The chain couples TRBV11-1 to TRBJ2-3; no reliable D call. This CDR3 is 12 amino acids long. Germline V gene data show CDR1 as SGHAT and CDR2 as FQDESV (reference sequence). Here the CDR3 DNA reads TGTACCAGCAGCCTTAGACCAGATACGCAGTATTTT. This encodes CTSSLRPDTQYF. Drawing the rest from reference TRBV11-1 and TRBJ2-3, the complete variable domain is EAEVAQSPRYKITEKSQAVAFWCDPISGHATLYWYRQILGQGPELLVQFQDESVVDDSQLPKDRFSAERLKGVDSTLKIQPAELGDSAMYLCTSSLRPDTQYFGPGTRLTVL.

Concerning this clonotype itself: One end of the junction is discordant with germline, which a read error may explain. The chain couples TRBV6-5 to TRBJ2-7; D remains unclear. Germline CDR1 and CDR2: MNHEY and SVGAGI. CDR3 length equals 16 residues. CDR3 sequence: CASGYSGIGQSYEQYF. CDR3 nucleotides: TGTGCCAGCGGTTACTCGGGTATTGGTCAGAGTTACGAGCAGTATTTC.

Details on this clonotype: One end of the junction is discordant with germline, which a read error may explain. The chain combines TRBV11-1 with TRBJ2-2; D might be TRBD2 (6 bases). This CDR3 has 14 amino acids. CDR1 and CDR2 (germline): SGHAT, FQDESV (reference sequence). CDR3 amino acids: CACSWRTGVGELFF. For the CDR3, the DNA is TGTGCCTGCAGTTGGAGAACGGGAGTTGGGGAGCTGTTTTTT.

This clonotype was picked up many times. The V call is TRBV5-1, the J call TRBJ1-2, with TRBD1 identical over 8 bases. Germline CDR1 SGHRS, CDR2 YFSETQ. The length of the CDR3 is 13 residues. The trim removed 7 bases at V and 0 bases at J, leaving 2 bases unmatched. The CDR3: CASQTGANYGYTF. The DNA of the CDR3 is TGCGCCAGCCAGACAGGGGCTAACTATGGCTACACCTTC.

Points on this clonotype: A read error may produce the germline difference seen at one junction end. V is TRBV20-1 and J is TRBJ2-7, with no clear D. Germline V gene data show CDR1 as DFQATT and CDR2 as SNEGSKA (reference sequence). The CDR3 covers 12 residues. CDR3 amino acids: CSSNAVTYEEYF. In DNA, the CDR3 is TGCAGTTCTAATGCGGTCACCTACGAGGAGTACTTC.

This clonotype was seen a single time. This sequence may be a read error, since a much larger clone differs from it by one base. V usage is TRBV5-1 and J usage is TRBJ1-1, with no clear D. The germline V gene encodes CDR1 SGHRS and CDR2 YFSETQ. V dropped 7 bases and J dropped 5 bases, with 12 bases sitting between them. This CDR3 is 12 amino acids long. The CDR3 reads CASGPSGTEAFF. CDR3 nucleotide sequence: TGCGCCAGCGGACCTAGTGGGACTGAAGCTTTCTTT.

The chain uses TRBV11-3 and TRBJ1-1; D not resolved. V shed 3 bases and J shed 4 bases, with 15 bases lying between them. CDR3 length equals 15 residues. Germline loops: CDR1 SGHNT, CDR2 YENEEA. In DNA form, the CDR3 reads TGTGCCAGCAGCTTCGTCGACACGGTCGCCACTGAAGCTTTCTTT. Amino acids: CASSFVDTVATEAFF.

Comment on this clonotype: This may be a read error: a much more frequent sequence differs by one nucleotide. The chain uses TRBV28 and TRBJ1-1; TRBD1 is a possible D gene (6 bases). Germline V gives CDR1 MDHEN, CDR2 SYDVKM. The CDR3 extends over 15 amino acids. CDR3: CDSSLGGLVNTEAFF. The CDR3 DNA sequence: TGTGACAGCAGTTTAGGGGGACTGGTGAACACTGAAGCTTTCTTT. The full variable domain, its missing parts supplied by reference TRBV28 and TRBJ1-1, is DVKVTQSSRYLVKRTGEKVFLECVQDMDHENMFWYRQDPGLGLRLIYFSYDVKMKEKGDIPEGYSVSREKKERFSLILESASTNQTSMYLCDSSLGGLVNTEAFFGQGTRLTVV.

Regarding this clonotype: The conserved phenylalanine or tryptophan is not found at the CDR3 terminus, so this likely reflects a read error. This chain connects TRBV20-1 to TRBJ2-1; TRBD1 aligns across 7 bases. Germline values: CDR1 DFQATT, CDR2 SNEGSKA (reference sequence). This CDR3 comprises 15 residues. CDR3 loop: CSAVVGGGLYNEQFS. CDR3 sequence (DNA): TGCAGTGCTGTAGTAGGGGGCGGCCTCTACAACGAGCAGTTCTCC.

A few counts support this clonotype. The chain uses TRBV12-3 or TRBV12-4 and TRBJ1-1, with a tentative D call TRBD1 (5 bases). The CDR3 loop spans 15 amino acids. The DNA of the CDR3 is TGTGTCAGTAGTTTCTCAGGGATACTGAACACTGAAGCTTTCTTT. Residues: CVSSFSGILNTEAFF.

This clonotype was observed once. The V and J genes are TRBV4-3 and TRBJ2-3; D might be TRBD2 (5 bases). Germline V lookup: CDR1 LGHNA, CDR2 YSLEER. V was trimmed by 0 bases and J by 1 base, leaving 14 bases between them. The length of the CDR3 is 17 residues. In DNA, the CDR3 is TGCGCCAGCAGCCAAGAGACTACTGTGCTGCGCACAGATACGCAGTATTTT. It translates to CASSQETTVLRTDTQYF.